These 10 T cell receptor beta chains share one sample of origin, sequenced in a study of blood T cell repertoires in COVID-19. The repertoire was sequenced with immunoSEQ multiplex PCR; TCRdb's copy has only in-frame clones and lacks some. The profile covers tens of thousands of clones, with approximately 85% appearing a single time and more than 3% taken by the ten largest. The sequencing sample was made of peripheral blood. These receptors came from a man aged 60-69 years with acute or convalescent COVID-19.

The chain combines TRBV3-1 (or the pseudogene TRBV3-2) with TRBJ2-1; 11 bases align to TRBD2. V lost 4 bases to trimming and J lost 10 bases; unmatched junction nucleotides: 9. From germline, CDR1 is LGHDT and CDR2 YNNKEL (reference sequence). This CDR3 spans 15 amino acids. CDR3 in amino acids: CASSPLAGGFGEQFF. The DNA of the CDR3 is TGTGCCAGCAGCCCCCTAGCGGGAGGTTTCGGGGAGCAGTTCTTC.

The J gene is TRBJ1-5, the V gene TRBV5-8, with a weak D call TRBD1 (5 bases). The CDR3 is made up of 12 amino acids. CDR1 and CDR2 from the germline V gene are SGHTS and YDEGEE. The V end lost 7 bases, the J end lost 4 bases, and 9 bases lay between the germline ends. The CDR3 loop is CASGRGNQPQHF. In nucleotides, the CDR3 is TGTGCCAGCGGCCGGGGGAATCAGCCCCAGCATTTT.

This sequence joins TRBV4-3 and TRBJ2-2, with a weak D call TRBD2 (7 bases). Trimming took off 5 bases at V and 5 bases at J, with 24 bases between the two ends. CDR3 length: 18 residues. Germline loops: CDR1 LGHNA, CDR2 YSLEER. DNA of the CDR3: TGCGCCAGCAGCTCCGCCAAGTTAGGGGGGGCTTCGACCGGGGAGCTGTTTTTT. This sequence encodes CASSSAKLGGASTGELFF.

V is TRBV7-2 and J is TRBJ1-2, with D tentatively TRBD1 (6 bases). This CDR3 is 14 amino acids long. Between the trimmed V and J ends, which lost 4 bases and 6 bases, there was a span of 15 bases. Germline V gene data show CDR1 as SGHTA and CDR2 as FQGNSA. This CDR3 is CASSSRSGVDGYTF. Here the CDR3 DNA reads TGTGCCAGCAGCTCACGATCAGGGGTGGATGGCTACACCTTC.

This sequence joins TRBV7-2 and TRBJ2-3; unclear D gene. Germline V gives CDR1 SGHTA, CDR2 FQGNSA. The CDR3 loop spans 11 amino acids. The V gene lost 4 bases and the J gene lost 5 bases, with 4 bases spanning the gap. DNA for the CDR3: TGTGCCAGCAGCTACATAGATACGCAGTATTTT. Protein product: CASSYIDTQYF.

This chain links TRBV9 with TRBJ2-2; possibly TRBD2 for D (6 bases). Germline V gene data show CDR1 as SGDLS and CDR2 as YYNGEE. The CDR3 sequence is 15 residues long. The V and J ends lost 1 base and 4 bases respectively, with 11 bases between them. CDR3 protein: CASSVSAGFTGELFF. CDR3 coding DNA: TGTGCCAGCAGCGTATCGGCGGGGTTCACCGGGGAGCTGTTTTTT.

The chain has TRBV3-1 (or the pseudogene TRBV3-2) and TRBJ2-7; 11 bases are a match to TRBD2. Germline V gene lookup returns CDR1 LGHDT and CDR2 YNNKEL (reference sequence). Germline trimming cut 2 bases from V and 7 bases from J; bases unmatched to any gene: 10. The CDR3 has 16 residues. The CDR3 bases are TGTGCCAGCAGCCAACCAATAGCGGGAGGGCCGAGTGAGCAGTACTTC. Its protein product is CASSQPIAGGPSEQYF.

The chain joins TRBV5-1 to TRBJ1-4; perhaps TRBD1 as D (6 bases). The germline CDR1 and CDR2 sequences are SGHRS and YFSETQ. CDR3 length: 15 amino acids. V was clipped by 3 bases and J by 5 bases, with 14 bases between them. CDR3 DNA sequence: TGCGCCAGCAGCTCCCAGGCAGGGGCAAATGAAAAACTGTTTTTT. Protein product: CASSSQAGANEKLFF.

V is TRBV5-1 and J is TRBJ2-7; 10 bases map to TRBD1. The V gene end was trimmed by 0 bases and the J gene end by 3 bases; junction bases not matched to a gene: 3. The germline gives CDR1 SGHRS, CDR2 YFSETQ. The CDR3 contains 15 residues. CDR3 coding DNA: TGCGCCAGCAGCTTGGGGACAGGGGGATACTACGAGCAGTACTTC. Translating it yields CASSLGTGGYYEQYF.

For the CDR3, the DNA is TGTGCCAGCTCACCATTTGGACAGGGGGCTTCTGTTGATCAGCCCCAGCATTTT. Translation gives CASSPFGQGASVDQPQHF. The chain joins TRBV18 to TRBJ1-5; 11 bases agree with TRBD1. J lost 5 bases, V lost 2 bases, and 11 bases had no gene match. The length of the CDR3 is 18 residues. Germline V gives CDR1 KGHSH, CDR2 LQKENI. Supplemented by reference TRBV18 and TRBJ1-5, the full variable domain reads NAGVMQNPRHLVRRRGQEARLRCSPMKGHSHVYWYRQLPEEGLKFMVYLQKENIIDESGMPKERFSAEFPKEGPSILRIQQVVRGDSAAYFCASSPFGQGASVDQPQHFGDGTRLSIL.